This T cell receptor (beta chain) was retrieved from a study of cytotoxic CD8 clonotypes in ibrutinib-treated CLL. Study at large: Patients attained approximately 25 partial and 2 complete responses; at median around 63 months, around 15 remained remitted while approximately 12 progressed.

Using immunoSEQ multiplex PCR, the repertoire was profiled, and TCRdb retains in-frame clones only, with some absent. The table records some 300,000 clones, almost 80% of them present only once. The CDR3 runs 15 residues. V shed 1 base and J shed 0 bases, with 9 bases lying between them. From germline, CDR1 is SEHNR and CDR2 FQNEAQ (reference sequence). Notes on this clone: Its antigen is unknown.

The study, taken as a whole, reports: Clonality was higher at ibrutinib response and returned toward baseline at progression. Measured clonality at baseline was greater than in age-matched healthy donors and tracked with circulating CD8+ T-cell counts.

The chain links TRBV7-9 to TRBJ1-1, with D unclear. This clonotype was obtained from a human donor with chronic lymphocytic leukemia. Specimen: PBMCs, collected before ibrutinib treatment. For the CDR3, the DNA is TGTGCCAGCAGCTTAGAGTTGGGGATGAACACTGAAGCTTTCTTT. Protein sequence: CASSLELGMNTEAFF.